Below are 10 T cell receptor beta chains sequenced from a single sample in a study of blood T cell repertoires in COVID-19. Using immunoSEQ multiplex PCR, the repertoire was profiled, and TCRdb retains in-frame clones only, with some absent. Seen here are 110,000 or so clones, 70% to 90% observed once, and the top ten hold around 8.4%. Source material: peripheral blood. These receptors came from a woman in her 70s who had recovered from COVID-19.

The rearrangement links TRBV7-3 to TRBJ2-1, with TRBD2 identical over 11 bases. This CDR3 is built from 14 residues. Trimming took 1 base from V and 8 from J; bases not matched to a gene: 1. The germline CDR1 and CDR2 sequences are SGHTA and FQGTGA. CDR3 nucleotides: TGTGCCAGCAGCTTAAAACTAGCGGGAGATGAGCAGTTCTTC. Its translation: CASSLKLAGDEQFF.

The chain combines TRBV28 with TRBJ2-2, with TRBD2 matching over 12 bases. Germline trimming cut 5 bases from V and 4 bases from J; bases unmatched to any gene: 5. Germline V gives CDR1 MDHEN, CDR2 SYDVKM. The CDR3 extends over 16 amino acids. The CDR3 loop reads CASSPPSGRGTGELFF. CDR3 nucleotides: TGTGCCAGCAGTCCCCCTAGCGGGAGGGGCACCGGGGAGCTGTTTTTT.

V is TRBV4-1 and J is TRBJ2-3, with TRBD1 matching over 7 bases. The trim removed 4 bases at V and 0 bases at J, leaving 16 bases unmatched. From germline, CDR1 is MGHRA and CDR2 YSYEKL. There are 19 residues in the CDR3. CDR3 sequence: CASSRRWTGQKSSTDTQYF. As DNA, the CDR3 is TGCGCCAGCAGCCGACGTTGGACAGGCCAGAAATCTAGCACAGATACGCAGTATTTT.

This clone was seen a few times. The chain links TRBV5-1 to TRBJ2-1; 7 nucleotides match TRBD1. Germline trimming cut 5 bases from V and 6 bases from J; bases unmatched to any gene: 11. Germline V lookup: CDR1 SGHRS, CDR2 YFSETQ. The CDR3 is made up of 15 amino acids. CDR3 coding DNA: TGCGCCAGCAGTCTTTGGACAGGTCTAGGCAATGAGCAGTTCTTC. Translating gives CASSLWTGLGNEQFF.

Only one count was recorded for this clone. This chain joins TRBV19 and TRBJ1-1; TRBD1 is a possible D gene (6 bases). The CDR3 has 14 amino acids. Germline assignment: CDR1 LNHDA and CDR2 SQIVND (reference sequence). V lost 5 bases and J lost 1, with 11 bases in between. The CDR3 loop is CASSFRGKNTEAFF. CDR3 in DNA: TGTGCCAGTAGTTTCAGGGGTAAGAACACTGAAGCTTTCTTT.

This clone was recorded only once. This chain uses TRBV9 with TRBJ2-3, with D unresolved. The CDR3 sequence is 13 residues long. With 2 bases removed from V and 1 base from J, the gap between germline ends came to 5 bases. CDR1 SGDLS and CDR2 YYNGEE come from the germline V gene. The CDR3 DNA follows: TGTGCCAGCAGCGTCCCGGGCACAGATACGCAGTATTTT. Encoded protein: CASSVPGTDTQYF.

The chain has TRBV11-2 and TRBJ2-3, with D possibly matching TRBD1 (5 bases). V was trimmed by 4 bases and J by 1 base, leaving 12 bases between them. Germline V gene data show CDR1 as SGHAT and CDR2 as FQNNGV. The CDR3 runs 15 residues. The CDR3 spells CASSSDTTGTDTQYF. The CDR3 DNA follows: TGTGCCAGCAGCTCGGACACCACGGGCACAGATACGCAGTATTTT.

The CDR3 nucleotides read TGTGCCAGCAGCTTCACCCAAGGGCAGGGCAGGGGCTATGGCTACACCTTC. This gives the protein CASSFTQGQGRGYGYTF. The chain employs TRBV7-2 and TRBJ1-2; D is possibly TRBD1 (6 bases). Trimming pared 3 bases from V and 4 bases from J, leaving 21 bases between. The germline V gene has CDR1 SGHTA and CDR2 FQGNSA. The CDR3 contains 17 residues.

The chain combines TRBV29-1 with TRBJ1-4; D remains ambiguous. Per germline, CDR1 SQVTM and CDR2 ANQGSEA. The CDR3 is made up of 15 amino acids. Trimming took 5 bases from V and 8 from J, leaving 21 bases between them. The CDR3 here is CSVLPTSASREKLFF. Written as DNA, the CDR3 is TGCAGCGTTCTCCCCACTTCCGCGAGTCGGGAAAAACTGTTTTTT. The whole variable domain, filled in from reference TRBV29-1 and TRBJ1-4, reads SAVISQKPSRDICQRGTSLTIQCQVDSQVTMMFWYRQQPGQSLTLIATANQGSEATYESGFVIDKFPISRPNLTFSTLTVSNMSPEDSSIYLCSVLPTSASREKLFFGSGTQLSVL.

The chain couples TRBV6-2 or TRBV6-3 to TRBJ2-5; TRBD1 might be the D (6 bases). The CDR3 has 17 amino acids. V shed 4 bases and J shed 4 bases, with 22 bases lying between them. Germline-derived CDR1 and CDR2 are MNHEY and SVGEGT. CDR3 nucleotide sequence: TGTGCCAGCAGTTTTGGAGTGTTGGCAGGGGAAGGAGAGACCCAGTACTTC. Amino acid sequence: CASSFGVLAGEGETQYF.